The rows below give T cell receptor beta chains drawn from one sample of a study of OX40 agonist ivuxolimab in advanced cancers. Profiling relied on immunoSEQ multiplex PCR, and the TCRdb table lists in-frame clones only, not all of them. Of 65,000 to 80,000 clones detected, less than 90% appear once; the ten largest clones hold over 10%. The specimen was CD4+ or CD8+ T cells sorted from blood, collected in a trial of the OX40 agonist ivuxolimab. These receptors all stem from an adult with an advanced solid tumor such as melanoma, head and neck, liver or kidney cancer. The CDR3 runs from the conserved cysteine through the conserved F or W. Each record gives: clone size, J gene, V gene, D gene, CDR3 protein, CDR3 DNA. The D gene is left open where the match is weak. Size values are once, few and many counts, or a class for expanded clones, and some rows have none.

clone size: -
J gene: TRBJ1-1
V gene: TRBV19
D gene: -
CDR3 protein: CASRPGGPLNTEAFF
CDR3 DNA: TGTGCCAGCCGCCCGGGGGGCCCTCTGAACACTGAAGCTTTCTTT

clone size: -
J gene: TRBJ2-7
V gene: TRBV5-1
D gene: -
CDR3 protein: CASSLVGLLRGSYEQYF
CDR3 DNA: TGCGCCAGCAGCTTGGTAGGACTGCTCCGGGGCTCCTACGAGCAGTACTTC

clone size: -
J gene: TRBJ1-1
V gene: TRBV7-9
D gene: -
CDR3 protein: CAIPTPGSGLTEAFF
CDR3 DNA: TGTGCCATCCCAACCCCGGGTTCGGGGCTAACTGAAGCTTTCTTT

clone size: -
J gene: TRBJ2-6
V gene: TRBV18
D gene: TRBD2
CDR3 protein: CASSWLAGVSGANVLTF
CDR3 DNA: TGTGCCAGCTCCTGGCTAGCGGGAGTATCGGGGGCCAACGTCCTGACTTTC

clone size: once
J gene: TRBJ2-1
V gene: TRBV28
D gene: -
CDR3 protein: CASSSPNPGAHNEQFF
CDR3 DNA: TGTGCCAGCAGTTCCCCTAACCCTGGGGCACACAATGAGCAGTTCTTC

clone size: -
J gene: TRBJ1-1
V gene: TRBV29-1
D gene: -
CDR3 protein: CSVEEGLNTEAFF
CDR3 DNA: TGCAGCGTTGAAGAGGGGTTGAACACTGAAGCTTTCTTT

clone size: -
J gene: TRBJ1-1
V gene: TRBV9
D gene: -
CDR3 protein: CASSVAGETEAFF
CDR3 DNA: TGTGCCAGCAGCGTAGCCGGGGAGACTGAAGCTTTCTTT

clone size: -
J gene: TRBJ1-6
V gene: TRBV10-3
D gene: TRBD1
CDR3 protein: CAISTGADSPLHF
CDR3 DNA: TGTGCCATCAGTACAGGGGCTGACTCACCCCTCCACTTT

clone size: -
J gene: TRBJ2-7
V gene: TRBV28
D gene: -
CDR3 protein: CASSALGDYYEQYF
CDR3 DNA: TGTGCCAGCAGTGCTTTGGGAGATTACTACGAGCAGTACTTC

clone size: -
J gene: TRBJ2-7
V gene: TRBV4-2
D gene: TRBD2
CDR3 protein: CASSPAYGGLAGGIYEQYF
CDR3 DNA: TGTGCCAGCAGCCCCGCTTACGGGGGGCTTGCGGGAGGAATCTACGAGCAGTACTTC

clone size: -
J gene: TRBJ2-3
V gene: TRBV15
D gene: TRBD1
CDR3 protein: CATSRTGYADTQYF
CDR3 DNA: TGTGCCACCAGCAGGACAGGGTACGCAGATACGCAGTATTTT

clone size: many
J gene: TRBJ2-2
V gene: TRBV30
D gene: TRBD2
CDR3 protein: CAWTASGMNTGELFF
CDR3 DNA: TGTGCCTGGACGGCTAGCGGGATGAACACCGGGGAGCTGTTTTTT

clone size: -
J gene: TRBJ1-5
V gene: TRBV10-3
D gene: -
CDR3 protein: CAISESADSHNQPQHF
CDR3 DNA: TGTGCCATCAGTGAGTCGGCGGACAGCCACAATCAGCCCCAGCATTTT

clone size: -
J gene: TRBJ2-5
V gene: TRBV28
D gene: -
CDR3 protein: CASAGRETQYF
CDR3 DNA: TGTGCCAGCGCTGGACGGGAGACCCAGTACTTC

clone size: -
J gene: TRBJ1-4
V gene: TRBV7-9
D gene: -
CDR3 protein: CASSSWGGAGEKLFF
CDR3 DNA: TGTGCCAGCAGCTCGTGGGGGGGCGCAGGGGAAAAACTGTTTTTT

clone size: -
J gene: TRBJ1-4
V gene: TRBV30
D gene: -
CDR3 protein: CAWDRFGQPSEKLFF
CDR3 DNA: TGTGCCTGGGACCGATTCGGACAGCCTTCAGAAAAACTGTTTTTT

clone size: -
J gene: TRBJ2-2
V gene: TRBV10-2
D gene: TRBD1
CDR3 protein: CASSETGENTGELFF
CDR3 DNA: TGCGCCAGCAGTGAAACAGGGGAGAACACCGGGGAGCTGTTTTTT

clone size: -
J gene: TRBJ2-2
V gene: TRBV19
D gene: TRBD2
CDR3 protein: CASSMRLAGDTGELFF
CDR3 DNA: TGTGCCAGTAGTATGCGACTAGCGGGAGATACCGGGGAGCTGTTTTTT

clone size: -
J gene: TRBJ2-7
V gene: TRBV7-3
D gene: TRBD2
CDR3 protein: CASSPKGLAGDEQYF
CDR3 DNA: TGTGCCAGCAGCCCAAAGGGACTAGCGGGAGACGAGCAGTACTTC

clone size: -
J gene: TRBJ2-1
V gene: TRBV6-1
D gene: -
CDR3 protein: CASSRLTTHNEQFF
CDR3 DNA: TGTGCCAGCAGTCGACTAACGACCCACAATGAGCAGTTCTTC

clone size: -
J gene: TRBJ2-7
V gene: TRBV2
D gene: -
CDR3 protein: CASKPTEPITYEQYF
CDR3 DNA: TGTGCCAGCAAACCGACAGAACCGATCACCTACGAGCAGTACTTC

clone size: -
J gene: TRBJ2-1
V gene: TRBV5-1
D gene: TRBD2
CDR3 protein: CASSTQGLAVYNEQFF
CDR3 DNA: TGCGCCAGCAGCACTCAAGGACTAGCGGTGTACAATGAGCAGTTCTTC

clone size: -
J gene: TRBJ1-3
V gene: TRBV14
D gene: TRBD1
CDR3 protein: CASSFRQGVGNTIYF
CDR3 DNA: TGTGCCAGCAGCTTTCGACAGGGGGTTGGAAACACCATATATTTT

clone size: few
J gene: TRBJ1-2
V gene: TRBV27
D gene: -
CDR3 protein: CASTGWGYTF
CDR3 DNA: TGTGCCAGCACAGGATGGGGCTACACCTTC

clone size: -
J gene: TRBJ1-5
V gene: TRBV18
D gene: -
CDR3 protein: CASSPGQYNQPQHF
CDR3 DNA: TGTGCCAGCTCACCAGGACAGTACAATCAGCCCCAGCATTTT

clone size: -
J gene: TRBJ1-2
V gene: TRBV5-1
D gene: -
CDR3 protein: CAIPRTGGGYTF
CDR3 DNA: TGCGCCATCCCGCGTACGGGGGGCGGCTACACCTTC

clone size: -
J gene: TRBJ2-7
V gene: TRBV4-1
D gene: -
CDR3 protein: CASSQKESSYEQYF
CDR3 DNA: TGCGCCAGCAGCCAGAAGGAGAGCTCCTACGAGCAGTACTTC

clone size: -
J gene: TRBJ2-6
V gene: TRBV9
D gene: TRBD2
CDR3 protein: CASSPPTSGRSGANVLTF
CDR3 DNA: TGTGCCAGCAGCCCACCGACTAGCGGGAGGTCTGGGGCCAACGTCCTGACTTTC

clone size: -
J gene: TRBJ1-4
V gene: TRBV19
D gene: -
CDR3 protein: CASSPTSSEKLFF
CDR3 DNA: TGTGCCAGTAGTCCCACGTCCTCTGAAAAACTGTTTTTT

clone size: -
J gene: TRBJ2-7
V gene: TRBV27
D gene: -
CDR3 protein: CASSSGTLSSYEQYF
CDR3 DNA: TGTGCCAGCAGTTCCGGGACCCTCAGCTCCTACGAGCAGTACTTC

clone size: -
J gene: TRBJ1-2
V gene: TRBV27
D gene: -
CDR3 protein: CASHPGGGARPDGYTF
CDR3 DNA: TGTGCCAGCCATCCAGGTGGGGGGGCGCGTCCGGATGGCTACACCTTC

clone size: -
J gene: TRBJ2-1
V gene: TRBV6-5
D gene: -
CDR3 protein: CASSLQGSYNEQFF
CDR3 DNA: TGTGCCAGCAGCCTACAGGGATCCTACAATGAGCAGTTCTTC

clone size: -
J gene: TRBJ1-2
V gene: TRBV4-1
D gene: -
CDR3 protein: CASSHPGQTENYGYTF
CDR3 DNA: TGCGCCAGCAGCCACCCCGGACAGACGGAGAACTATGGCTACACCTTC

clone size: -
J gene: TRBJ2-1
V gene: TRBV15
D gene: -
CDR3 protein: CATSRNRRPEQFF
CDR3 DNA: TGTGCCACCAGCAGAAATAGGCGGCCTGAGCAGTTCTTC

clone size: -
J gene: TRBJ2-7
V gene: TRBV18
D gene: -
CDR3 protein: CASSPPTGEQYF
CDR3 DNA: TGTGCCAGCTCACCACCGACAGGTGAGCAGTACTTC

clone size: -
J gene: TRBJ1-4
V gene: TRBV14
D gene: -
CDR3 protein: CASSRTAGPLWEKLFF
CDR3 DNA: TGTGCCAGCAGCCGAACTGCCGGGCCCCTTTGGGAAAAACTGTTTTTT

clone size: -
J gene: TRBJ2-7
V gene: TRBV9
D gene: -
CDR3 protein: CASSVAGAPHEQYF
CDR3 DNA: TGTGCCAGCAGCGTAGCTGGGGCCCCCCACGAGCAGTACTTC

clone size: -
J gene: TRBJ1-2
V gene: TRBV10-3
D gene: -
CDR3 protein: CASYRDSSSNYGYTF
CDR3 DNA: TGTGCCAGCTACCGGGACTCTTCTTCTAACTATGGCTACACCTTC

clone size: -
J gene: TRBJ1-2
V gene: TRBV15
D gene: TRBD1
CDR3 protein: CATSRRTGANYGYTF
CDR3 DNA: TGTGCCACCAGCAGGAGGACAGGGGCCAACTATGGCTACACCTTC

clone size: -
J gene: TRBJ1-1
V gene: TRBV5-1
D gene: TRBD1
CDR3 protein: CASSLATGDQARVFF
CDR3 DNA: TGCGCCAGCAGCTTGGCAACAGGGGACCAAGCTAGGGTTTTCTTT

clone size: -
J gene: TRBJ1-1
V gene: TRBV4-1
D gene: TRBD1
CDR3 protein: CASRDRGNTEAFF
CDR3 DNA: TGCGCCAGCAGGGACAGGGGTAACACTGAAGCTTTCTTT

clone size: -
J gene: TRBJ1-1
V gene: TRBV7-9
D gene: -
CDR3 protein: CASSLLLSGTEAFF
CDR3 DNA: TGTGCCAGCAGCTTGCTCCTATCGGGCACTGAAGCTTTCTTT

clone size: -
J gene: TRBJ2-7
V gene: TRBV5-1
D gene: -
CDR3 protein: CASSATDRYEQYF
CDR3 DNA: TGCGCCAGCAGCGCAACTGACAGGTACGAGCAGTACTTC

clone size: few
J gene: TRBJ1-2
V gene: TRBV2
D gene: -
CDR3 protein: CASRENYGYTF
CDR3 DNA: TGTGCCAGCAGGGAGAACTATGGCTACACCTTC

clone size: -
J gene: TRBJ2-1
V gene: TRBV25-1
D gene: -
CDR3 protein: CASSFSGLGVDEQFF
CDR3 DNA: TGTGCCAGCAGTTTTAGCGGACTGGGTGTCGATGAGCAGTTCTTC

clone size: once
J gene: TRBJ1-2
V gene: TRBV7-8
D gene: -
CDR3 protein: CASSPQTQSYGYTF
CDR3 DNA: TGTGCCAGCAGCCCCCAGACACAAAGCTATGGCTACACCTTC

clone size: -
J gene: TRBJ2-7
V gene: TRBV6-1
D gene: TRBD1
CDR3 protein: CASRLGQGGTYEQYF
CDR3 DNA: TGTGCCAGCAGGTTAGGACAGGGGGGGACCTACGAGCAGTACTTC

clone size: once
J gene: TRBJ1-5
V gene: TRBV27
D gene: -
CDR3 protein: CASSNTENQPQHF
CDR3 DNA: TGTGCCAGCAGTAATACTGAGAATCAGCCCCAGCATTTT

clone size: -
J gene: TRBJ2-1
V gene: TRBV6-5
D gene: TRBD2
CDR3 protein: CASSYSASGRNEQFF
CDR3 DNA: TGTGCCAGCAGTTACTCGGCTAGCGGTAGGAATGAGCAGTTCTTC